This T cell receptor beta chain was captured in a study of blood T cell repertoires in COVID-19. Study summary: T cells, B-cell-depleted T cells, or PBMCs provided the cDNA or gDNA that served as material.

This table comes from immunoSEQ multiplex PCR, and its TCRdb copy is limited to in-frame clones, with some not included. This sample has approximately 350,000 clones, with under 95% found just once. This TCR was sampled from a woman between 18 and 29 years old who had recovered from COVID-19. Specimen: peripheral blood.

For the CDR3, the DNA is TGTGCCAGCAGCTCCGCGGCAGGGTTCGAAGGCAATCAGCCCCAGCATTTT. Translation gives CASSSAAGFEGNQPQHF. The chain links TRBV2 to TRBJ1-5, with a possible D match to TRBD1 (5 bases). V dropped 6 bases and J dropped 2 bases, with 20 bases sitting between them. CDR3 length: 17 amino acids. Per the germline V gene, CDR1 is SNHLY and CDR2 is FYNNEI.